This T cell receptor beta chain was recorded in a study of blood T cell repertoires in COVID-19. Study as a whole: The samples span acute and convalescent COVID-19 from the United States, Italy and Spain. PBMCs, B-cell-depleted T cells, or T cells provided the cDNA or gDNA that made up the material.

Sequencing was performed with immunoSEQ multiplex PCR; in TCRdb, only in-frame clones are kept and a portion is missing. Of about 270,000 clones in the sample, around nine tenths were seen once. This CDR3 comprises 14 residues. CDR1 and CDR2 from the germline V gene are MNHEY and SMNVEV (reference sequence). Trimming shortened V by 0 bases and J by 8 bases, and 11 bases separated the two germline ends. Sequences were obtained from peripheral blood. The TCR was taken from a man between 35 and 55 years old who had recovered from COVID-19. This sequence joins TRBV27 and TRBJ2-1; tentatively, D is TRBD2 (5 bases). This CDR3 reads CASSLSNGVDEQFF. The CDR3 DNA reads as TGTGCCAGCAGTTTATCGAACGGGGTCGATGAGCAGTTCTTC.